These T cell receptor beta chains were read from a single sample in a study of T cells in Graves' hyperthyroidism and ophthalmopathy. Each CDR3 protein is one row after TCRdb ran MiXCR on the multiplex PCR reads. The repertoire consists of some 620,000 distinct CDR3 sequences, with around 15% occurring once and the leading ten covering over 3.5%. The sequenced sample consisted of blood. Receptors originate from a woman in her twenties or thirties with Graves' hyperthyroidism. Both conserved end residues are part of each CDR3. A D gene is named only where the DNA matches it firmly. Some rows mark clone size as missing; the rest say once, few, many or name a class of expanded clone.

size	D	V	J	DNA	CDR3
few	-	TRBV6-2/TRBV6-3	TRBJ2-3	TGTGCCAGCAGTTACTCGCACCGAGAGGGAGATACGCAGTATTTT	CASSYSHREGDTQYF
many	-	TRBV11-2	TRBJ1-3	TGTGCCAGCAGCTTAGTCGCAGGGACATTCTCTGGAAACACCATATATTTT	CASSLVAGTFSGNTIYF
many	-	TRBV6-1	TRBJ1-5	TGTGCCAGCAGTTCTCACCCGACCCCCTGGTCAAATCAGCCCCAGCATTTT	CASSSHPTPWSNQPQHF
many	-	TRBV7-6	TRBJ2-6	TGTGCCAGCAGCGGACTCTCCTCTGGGGCCAACGTCCTGACTTTC	CASSGLSSGANVLTF
-	-	TRBV7-9	TRBJ2-4	TGTGCCAGCAGCTTAGTTGAGGGTCGAGGAAACATTCAGTACTTC	CASSLVEGRGNIQYF
-	TRBD1	TRBV6-1	TRBJ1-5	TGTGCCAGCAGCCCGGGACAGGCTTACAATCAGCCCCAGCATTTT	CASSPGQAYNQPQHF
-	-	TRBV30	TRBJ2-5	TGTGTCTGGAGTGGGGAACTCCAAGAGACCCAGTACTTC	CVWSGELQETQYF
many	-	TRBV13	TRBJ1-1	TGTGCCAGCAGCTTAGACGCGGGGGTTCAAACTGAAGCTTTCTTT	CASSLDAGVQTEAFF
-	TRBD2	TRBV20-1	TRBJ2-3	TGCAGTGCTAGAGATGGCGGGAGTAGGACAGATACGCAGTATTTT	CSARDGGSRTDTQYF
few	TRBD2	TRBV20-1	TRBJ2-3	TGCAGTGCTAGCATAGCGGGAAACACAGATACGCAGTATTTT	CSASIAGNTDTQYF
few	-	TRBV6-1	TRBJ2-7	TGTGCCAGCACGGCGCGCTACGAGCAGTACTTC	CASTARYEQYF
-	TRBD2	TRBV28	TRBJ2-1	TGTGCCAGCAGACCCGGGGCGGGAGGGGCCTACAATGAGCAGTTCTTC	CASRPGAGGAYNEQFF
many	TRBD2	TRBV27	TRBJ2-1	TGTGCCAGCAGTCCCAAAGCCCCACAACTAGCGGTTTTGGCCAATGAGCAGTTCTTC	CASSPKAPQLAVLANEQFF
-	-	TRBV30	TRBJ1-2	TGTGCCTGGAGTGCCCAGCCCCCCTATGGCTACACCTTC	CAWSAQPPYGYTF
many	-	TRBV10-3	TRBJ2-7	TGTGCCATCAGTGATGCAGGGCGACAACTTGGTTTTAGCTCCTACGAGCAGTACTTC	CAISDAGRQLGFSSYEQYF
few	TRBD1	TRBV3-1	TRBJ1-1	TGTGCCAGCAGGGGGACAGGGGCTGAAGCTTTCTTT	CASRGTGAEAFF
many	TRBD2	TRBV7-2	TRBJ2-3	TGTGCCAGCAGCTTACGCGGGAGGGTGACAGATACGCAGTATTTT	CASSLRGRVTDTQYF
few	-	TRBV4-1	TRBJ2-4	TGCGCCAGCAGCCAAGGAGGGACCTTGGCCAAAAACATTCAGTACTTC	CASSQGGTLAKNIQYF
many	-	TRBV2	TRBJ1-5	TGTGCCAGCAGGGGAGGAGGGGGGCCCCGTTTTCCCCAGCATTTT	CASRGGGGPRFPQHF
-	TRBD2	TRBV7-2	TRBJ2-3	TGTGCCAGCAGCTTAGGCTCTAGCGGGGGACGAGATACGCAGTATTTT	CASSLGSSGGRDTQYF
many	-	TRBV28	TRBJ2-7	TGTGCCAGCCGCAGGGAGTTTGGGTCCTACGAGCAGTACTTC	CASRREFGSYEQYF
many	-	TRBV5-6	TRBJ1-1	TGTGCCAGCAGCCAGTGGTGGGAAGGCACTGAAGCTTTCTTT	CASSQWWEGTEAFF
many	-	TRBV28	TRBJ2-7	TGTGCCAGCAGCCAGCAGGATCCCGGCCAGCAGTACTTC	CASSQQDPGQQYF
few	-	TRBV27	TRBJ1-2	TGTGCCACCCATGTCGATGGGGGCGGTGGCTACACCTTC	CATHVDGGGGYTF
many	-	TRBV29-1	TRBJ2-7	TGCAGCGTTGAGCCGAGGTACGGATACGAGCAGTACTTC	CSVEPRYGYEQYF
many	-	TRBV28	TRBJ2-7	TGTGCCAGCAGCGCGGGATTCTACGAGCAGTACTTC	CASSAGFYEQYF
-	-	TRBV9	TRBJ2-3	TGTGCCAGCAGCCCATGGGGTCGGCAGGGGGATACGCAGTATTTT	CASSPWGRQGDTQYF
many	-	TRBV6-2/TRBV6-3	TRBJ2-2	TGTGCCAGCAGTTACTTGCTCGAAGGAACCGGGGAGCTGTTTTTT	CASSYLLEGTGELFF
-	-	TRBV27	TRBJ2-2	TGTGCCAGCAGTTATGTTTTGAGTACCGGGGAGCTGTTTTTT	CASSYVLSTGELFF
few	-	TRBV7-2	TRBJ2-3	TGTGCCAGCAGCCAGGGGCATTCCACAGATACGCAGTATTTT	CASSQGHSTDTQYF
-	-	TRBV29-1	TRBJ2-3	TGCAGCGTCCTGATAACTAGCACAGATACGCAGTATTTT	CSVLITSTDTQYF
many	-	TRBV24-1	TRBJ2-3	TGTGCCACCAGTGATGCGACGGTTCCTGGGGATACGCAGTATTTT	CATSDATVPGDTQYF
many	TRBD2	TRBV11-2	TRBJ2-7	TGTGCCAGCAGCTTATACGGGAGGACTTACGAGCAGTACTTC	CASSLYGRTYEQYF
many	-	TRBV28	TRBJ2-5	TGTGCCAGCCGTCGGGGGACGGCCCAAGAGACCCAGTACTTC	CASRRGTAQETQYF
many	-	TRBV28	TRBJ2-1	TGTGCCAGCAGTTTACTCGGGTTGTACAATGAGCAGTTCTTC	CASSLLGLYNEQFF
many	TRBD1	TRBV12-3/TRBV12-4	TRBJ1-2	TGTGCCAGCAGTTTGGGACAGGGATTCGGGGGCTACACCTTC	CASSLGQGFGGYTF
few	TRBD1	TRBV19	TRBJ1-1	TGTGCCAGTAGTAAAAGACAGGGTATGAACACTGAAGCTTTCTTT	CASSKRQGMNTEAFF
many	TRBD1	TRBV2	TRBJ2-1	TGTGCCAGCAGTGACGCAGGGGGCACATCCAATGAGCAGTTCTTC	CASSDAGGTSNEQFF
-	-	TRBV7-9	TRBJ1-1	TGTGCCAGCAGCCTTGTAGTTGGGTTCAACACTGAAGCTTTCTTT	CASSLVVGFNTEAFF
-	TRBD2	TRBV24-1	TRBJ2-1	TGTGCCACCAGTGGCACTAGCGGGACCTACAATGAGCAGTTCTTC	CATSGTSGTYNEQFF
few	TRBD1	TRBV5-1	TRBJ2-1	TGCGCCAGCAGCCCCGGGGACAGGGGTGTTGAGCAGTTCTTC	CASSPGDRGVEQFF